Below, one T cell receptor (beta chain) is given with its context. Its antigen is unidentified. The data originate from a study of T cell responses to AZD1222 COVID-19 vaccine. As for the study in general: Researchers grouped second doses given at about 4 or about 12 weeks into one pool.

Profiling relied on immunoSEQ multiplex PCR, and the TCRdb table lists in-frame clones only, not all of them. The data contain 100,000 to 150,000 clones, 70% to 90% of them seen just once; the ten biggest clones take up about 10%. Regarding the study as a whole: Across the whole spike, CD4 TCRs peaked at regions 160-218 and 743-854. Repertoires were collected only later (after the peak T cell response had occurred).

Sample: peripheral blood, taken on day 0 of AZD1222 vaccination. This TCR came from an adult in good health.

The CDR3 sequence: CASSRGERANEKLFF. The CDR3 coding sequence is TGTGCCAGTAGTAGGGGTGAACGAGCTAATGAAAAACTGTTTTTT. V usage is TRBV19 and J usage is TRBJ1-4; no firm D call. The germline V gene has CDR1 LNHDA and CDR2 SQIVND (reference sequence). The CDR3 covers 15 residues. V shed 4 bases and J shed 3 bases, with 12 bases lying between them.